The 7 T cell receptor beta chains below were found in one sample sequenced in a study of molecular identifiers for immune sequencing clone quantification. TCRdb re-called the PCR reads with MiXCR, one entry per CDR3 protein. There are over 35,000 distinct CDR3 sequences in the sample; around 18% occur only once, and 7% to 9% lies in the top ten. The sequencing sample was made of naive CD8+ T cells from blood, with Jurkat cell RNA spiked in. Subset given: FACS-sorted CD8+CD4-CCR7+CD45RA+ naive T cells. The source of these receptors is a human donor in good health. Some libraries in this study had Jurkat cell RNA spiked in.

There are many counts of this clonotype. The rearrangement links TRBV7-8 to TRBJ1-4; tentative D call: TRBD1 (5 bases). From germline, CDR1 is SGHVS and CDR2 FQNEAQ. V was clipped by 5 bases and J by 0 bases, with 7 bases between them. The CDR3 covers 14 residues. The CDR3 here is CASSQTATNEKLFF. The CDR3 region has the DNA TGTGCCAGCAGCCAGACAGCAACTAATGAAAAACTGTTTTTT. Drawing the rest from reference TRBV7-8 and TRBJ1-4, the complete variable domain is GAGVSQSPRYKVAKRGQDVALRCDPISGHVSLFWYQQALGQGPEFLTYFQNEAQLDKSGLPSDRFFAERPEGSVSTLKIQRTQQEDSAVYLCASSQTATNEKLFFGSGTQLSVL.

This clonotype appeared many times. The chain recombines TRBV7-9 with TRBJ2-1; 14 bases line up with TRBD2. This CDR3 spans 17 amino acids. The germline gives CDR1 SEHNR, CDR2 FQNEAQ (reference sequence). V dropped 4 bases and J dropped 6; count of bases not matched to a gene: 8. CDR3 loop: CASSSGLAGVMVNEQFF. In nucleotides, the CDR3 is TGTGCCAGCAGCTCGGGACTAGCGGGAGTTATGGTCAATGAGCAGTTCTTC. The full variable domain, in which reference TRBV7-9 and TRBJ2-1 provide the parts outside the CDR3, is DTGVSQNPRHKITKRGQNVTFRCDPISEHNRLYWYRQTLGQGPEFLTYFQNEAQLEKSRLLSDRFSAERPKGSFSTLEIQRTEQGDSAMYLCASSSGLAGVMVNEQFFGPGTRLTVL.

The chain employs TRBV7-6 and TRBJ2-3, with 10 bases identical to TRBD2. V was pared by 2 bases and J by 7 bases, with 6 bases of the junction left unmatched. There are 15 residues in the CDR3. Germline V gives CDR1 SGHVS, CDR2 FNYEAQ. The CDR3 region has the DNA TGTGCCAGCAGCTTACCTAGCGGGAGCTTTAATACGCAGTATTTT. This sequence encodes CASSLPSGSFNTQYF.

As regards this clonotype: A read error may explain this, as a much larger clone is one base away. The chain links TRBV19 to TRBJ2-1; D unresolved. CDR3 length equals 15 residues. V was pared by 7 bases and J by 0 bases, with 13 bases between. Germline loops: CDR1 LNHDA, CDR2 SQIVND (reference sequence). This CDR3 reads CASTLQPASYNEQFF. CDR3 bases: TGTGCCAGTACCCTACAACCAGCCTCCTACAATGAGCAGTTCTTC.

This clonotype turned up a few times. V and J are TRBV5-6 and TRBJ2-7; no reliable D call. In germline, CDR1 is SGHDT, CDR2 YYEEEE. With 4 bases removed from V and 7 bases from J, the gap between germline ends came to 9 bases. There are 11 residues in the CDR3. CDR3: CASSLDWEQYF. CDR3 DNA: TGTGCCAGCAGCCTCGATTGGGAGCAGTACTTC.

A few counts support this clonotype. V and J are TRBV5-1 and TRBJ2-7; D is possibly TRBD1 (6 bases). Trimming took 0 bases from V and 3 from J, leaving 10 bases between them. The CDR3 contains 14 residues. Germline-derived CDR1 and CDR2 are SGHRS and YFSETQ. The CDR3 DNA reads as TGCGCCAGCAGCTTGGAGGGACACCTCTACGAGCAGTACTTC. It is translated as CASSLEGHLYEQYF. Based on the CDR3 plus reference TRBV5-1 and TRBJ2-7, the full variable domain is KAGVTQTPRYLIKTRGQQVTLSCSPISGHRSVSWYQQTPGQGLQFLFEYFSETQRNKGNFPGRFSGRQFSNSRSEMNVSTLELGDSALYLCASSLEGHLYEQYFGPGTRLTVT.

Remarks on this clonotype: A much larger clone is a single base away; this may be a read error. V usage is TRBV5-6 and J usage is TRBJ2-2; the D is unclear. The CDR3 has 12 amino acids. Germline CDR1 reads SGHDT; CDR2 reads YYEEEE. CDR3 DNA: TGTACCAGCACTTGGGGAAGCGGGGAGCTGTTTTTT. It encodes CTSTWGSGELFF.